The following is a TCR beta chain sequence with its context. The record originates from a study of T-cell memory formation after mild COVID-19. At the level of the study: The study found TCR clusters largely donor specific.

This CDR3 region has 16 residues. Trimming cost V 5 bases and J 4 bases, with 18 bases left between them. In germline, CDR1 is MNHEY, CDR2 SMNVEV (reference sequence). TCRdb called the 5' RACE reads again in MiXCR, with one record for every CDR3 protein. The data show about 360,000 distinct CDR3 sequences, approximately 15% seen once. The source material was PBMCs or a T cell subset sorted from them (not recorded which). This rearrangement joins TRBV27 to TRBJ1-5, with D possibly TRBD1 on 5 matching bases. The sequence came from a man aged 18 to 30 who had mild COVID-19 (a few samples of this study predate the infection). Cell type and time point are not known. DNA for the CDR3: TGTGCCAGCAGTCTAAGGGGTTCAGTCAGTAATCAGCCCCAGCATTTT. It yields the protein CASSLRGSVSNQPQHF.